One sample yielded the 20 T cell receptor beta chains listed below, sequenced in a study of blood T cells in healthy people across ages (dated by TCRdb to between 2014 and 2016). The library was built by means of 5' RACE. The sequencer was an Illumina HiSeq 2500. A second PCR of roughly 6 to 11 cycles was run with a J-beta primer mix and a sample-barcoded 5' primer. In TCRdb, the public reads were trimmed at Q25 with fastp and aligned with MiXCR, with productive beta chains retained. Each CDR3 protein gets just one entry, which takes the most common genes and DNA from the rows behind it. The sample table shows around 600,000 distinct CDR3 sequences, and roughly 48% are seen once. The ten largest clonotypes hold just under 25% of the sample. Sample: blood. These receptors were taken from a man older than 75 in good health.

The CDR3 sequence is CASKAASGHLTDTQYF. DNA for the CDR3: TGCGCCAGCAAAGCTGCTAGCGGGCATCTCACAGATACGCAGTATTTT. The chain combines TRBV5-1 with TRBJ2-3, with 8 bases that match TRBD2. This CDR3 is built from 16 residues. The germline V gene encodes CDR1 SGHRS and CDR2 YFSETQ. J was trimmed by 2 bases and V by 6 bases; bases with no gene match: 11.

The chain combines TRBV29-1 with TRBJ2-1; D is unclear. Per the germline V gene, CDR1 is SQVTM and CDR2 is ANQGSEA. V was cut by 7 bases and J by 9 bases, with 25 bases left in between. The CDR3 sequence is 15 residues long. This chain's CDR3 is CSARRVTGGIGEQFF. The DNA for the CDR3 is TGCAGCGCGCGACGCGTGACGGGCGGAATCGGTGAGCAGTTCTTC.

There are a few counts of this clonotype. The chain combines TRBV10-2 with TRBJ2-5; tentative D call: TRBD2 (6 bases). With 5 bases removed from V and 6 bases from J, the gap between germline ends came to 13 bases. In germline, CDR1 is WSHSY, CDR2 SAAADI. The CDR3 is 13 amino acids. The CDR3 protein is CASSFRDSKTQYF. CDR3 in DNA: TGCGCCAGCAGTTTCCGGGACTCCAAGACCCAGTACTTC.

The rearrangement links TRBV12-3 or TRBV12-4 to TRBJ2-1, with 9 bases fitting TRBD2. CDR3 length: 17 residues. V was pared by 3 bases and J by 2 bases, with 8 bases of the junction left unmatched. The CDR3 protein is CASSFRASGVAYNEQFF. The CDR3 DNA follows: TGTGCCAGCAGTTTTCGGGCTAGCGGGGTAGCCTACAATGAGCAGTTCTTC.

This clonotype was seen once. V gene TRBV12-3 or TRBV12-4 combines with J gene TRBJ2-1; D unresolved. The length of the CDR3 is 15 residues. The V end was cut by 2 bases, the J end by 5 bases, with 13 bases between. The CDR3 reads CASSLHNSLNNEQFF. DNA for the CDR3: TGTGCCAGCAGTTTACACAACTCCCTTAACAATGAGCAGTTCTTC.

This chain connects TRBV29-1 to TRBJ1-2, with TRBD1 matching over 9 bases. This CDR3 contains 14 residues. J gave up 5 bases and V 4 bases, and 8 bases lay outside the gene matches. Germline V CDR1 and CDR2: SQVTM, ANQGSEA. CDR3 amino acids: CSVGQQGAGYGYTF. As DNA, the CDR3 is TGCAGCGTTGGACAACAGGGGGCGGGGTATGGCTACACCTTC.

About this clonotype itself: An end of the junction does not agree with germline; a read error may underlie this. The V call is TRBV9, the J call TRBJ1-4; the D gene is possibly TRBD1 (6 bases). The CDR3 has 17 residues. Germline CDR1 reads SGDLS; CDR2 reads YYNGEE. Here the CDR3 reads CAGSVGGRGRMNEKLFF. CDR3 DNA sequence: TGTGCCGGCAGCGTAGGGGGACGTGGTCGCATGAATGAAAAACTGTTTTTT.

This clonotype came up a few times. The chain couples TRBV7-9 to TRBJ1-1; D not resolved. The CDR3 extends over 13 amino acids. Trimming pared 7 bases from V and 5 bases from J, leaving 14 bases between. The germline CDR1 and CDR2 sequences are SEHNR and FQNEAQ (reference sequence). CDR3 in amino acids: CASTLYGGTEAFF. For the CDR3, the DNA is TGTGCCAGCACCTTGTATGGAGGGACTGAAGCTTTCTTT.

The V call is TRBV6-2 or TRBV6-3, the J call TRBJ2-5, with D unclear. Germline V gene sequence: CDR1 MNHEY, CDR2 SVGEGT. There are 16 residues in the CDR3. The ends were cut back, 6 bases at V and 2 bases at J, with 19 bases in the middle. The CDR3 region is CASSPIVAAEQETQYF. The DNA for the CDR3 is TGTGCCAGCAGCCCGATCGTGGCCGCGGAACAAGAGACCCAGTACTTC.

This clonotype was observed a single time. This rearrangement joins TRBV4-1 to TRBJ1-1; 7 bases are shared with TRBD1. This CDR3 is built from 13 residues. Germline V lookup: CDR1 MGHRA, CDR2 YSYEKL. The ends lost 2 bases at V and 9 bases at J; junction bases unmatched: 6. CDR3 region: CASSQSKDRKAFF. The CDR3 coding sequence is TGCGCCAGCAGCCAAAGTAAGGACAGGAAAGCTTTCTTT.

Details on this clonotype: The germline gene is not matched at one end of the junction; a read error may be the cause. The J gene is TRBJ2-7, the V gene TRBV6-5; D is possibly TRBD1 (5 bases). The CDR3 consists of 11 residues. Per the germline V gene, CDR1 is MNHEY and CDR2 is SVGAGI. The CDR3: CTSSQGYEQYF. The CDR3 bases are TGTACCAGCAGTCAGGGCTACGAGCAGTACTTC.

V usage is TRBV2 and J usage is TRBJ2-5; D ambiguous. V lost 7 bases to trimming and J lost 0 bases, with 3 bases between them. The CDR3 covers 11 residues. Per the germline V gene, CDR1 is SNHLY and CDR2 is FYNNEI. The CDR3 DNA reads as TGTGCCAGCATGTACCAAGAGACCCAGTACTTC. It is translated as CASMYQETQYF.

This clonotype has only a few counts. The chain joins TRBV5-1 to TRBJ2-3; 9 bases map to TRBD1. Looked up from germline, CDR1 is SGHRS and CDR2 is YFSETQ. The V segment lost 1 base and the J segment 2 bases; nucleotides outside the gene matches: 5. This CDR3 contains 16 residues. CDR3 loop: CASSLFGTGTTDTQYF. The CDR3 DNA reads TGCGCCAGCAGCTTGTTCGGGACAGGGACCACAGATACGCAGTATTTT.

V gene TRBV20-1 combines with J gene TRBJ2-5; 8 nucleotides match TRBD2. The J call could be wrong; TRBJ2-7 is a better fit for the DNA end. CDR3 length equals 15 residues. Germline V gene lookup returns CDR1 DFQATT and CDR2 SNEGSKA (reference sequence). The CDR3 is CSAPPGRVGDYEQYF. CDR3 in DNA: TGCAGTGCCCCCCCCGGGAGGGTAGGCGACTACGAGCAGTACTTC.

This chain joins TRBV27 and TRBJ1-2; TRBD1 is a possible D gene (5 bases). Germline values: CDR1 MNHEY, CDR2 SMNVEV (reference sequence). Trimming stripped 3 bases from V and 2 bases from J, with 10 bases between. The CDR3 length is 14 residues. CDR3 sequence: CASSFARANYGYTF. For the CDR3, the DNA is TGTGCCAGCAGTTTTGCCAGGGCCAACTATGGCTACACCTTC.

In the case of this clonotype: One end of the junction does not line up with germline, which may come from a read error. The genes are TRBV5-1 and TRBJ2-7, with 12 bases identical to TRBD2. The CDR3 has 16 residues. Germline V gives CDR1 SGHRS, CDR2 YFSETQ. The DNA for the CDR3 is TGTGCCAGCAGCCAAGGGACTAGCGGGCGTACCTACGAGCAGTACTTC. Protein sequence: CASSQGTSGRTYEQYF.

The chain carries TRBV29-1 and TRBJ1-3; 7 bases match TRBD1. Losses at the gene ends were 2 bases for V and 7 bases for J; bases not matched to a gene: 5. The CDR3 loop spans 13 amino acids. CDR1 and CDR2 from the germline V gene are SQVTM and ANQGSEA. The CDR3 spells CSVEPGGGNTIYF. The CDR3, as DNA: TGCAGCGTTGAACCAGGGGGAGGTAACACCATATATTTT.

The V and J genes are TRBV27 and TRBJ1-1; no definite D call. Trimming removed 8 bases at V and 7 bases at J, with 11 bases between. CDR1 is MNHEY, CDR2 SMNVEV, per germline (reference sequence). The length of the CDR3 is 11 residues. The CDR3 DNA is TGTGCCAGCGGGATGGGATTTGAAGCTTTCTTT. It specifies CASGMGFEAFF.

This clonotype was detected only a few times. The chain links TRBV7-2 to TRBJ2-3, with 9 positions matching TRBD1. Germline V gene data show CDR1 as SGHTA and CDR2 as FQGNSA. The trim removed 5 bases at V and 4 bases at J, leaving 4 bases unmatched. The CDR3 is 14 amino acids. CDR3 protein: CASSPQGAADTQYF. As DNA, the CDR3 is TGTGCCAGCAGCCCACAGGGGGCTGCAGATACGCAGTATTTT.

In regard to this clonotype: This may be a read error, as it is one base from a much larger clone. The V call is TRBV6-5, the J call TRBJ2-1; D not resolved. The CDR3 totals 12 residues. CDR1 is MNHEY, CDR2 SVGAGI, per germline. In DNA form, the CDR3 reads TGTGCCAGCCGTGACTTCTACAATGTGCAGTTCTTC. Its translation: CASRDFYNVQFF.